The 13 T cell receptor beta chains in this list originate from one sample, sequenced in a study of blood T cell repertoires in COVID-19 (dated by TCRdb to the early 2020s). Libraries were prepared through the immunoSEQ multiplex PCR assay. The immuneACCESS repertoire file appears here via TCRdb, limited to in-frame rearrangements. These files lack a portion of the clones; in checked studies, under half of the deficit traces to unresolved V genes, and the cause of the others is not known. A total of approximately 100,000 clones appear in this sample, 82% of them only once. Clones ranked in the top ten supply about 5% of the sample. The sequencing sample was made of peripheral blood. These receptor sequences come from a man aged 60-69 years with acute or convalescent COVID-19.

This chain joins TRBV19 and TRBJ2-7, with 9 positions matching TRBD2. V dropped 5 bases and J dropped 2; count of bases not matched to a gene: 7. The germline CDR1 and CDR2 sequences are LNHDA and SQIVND (reference sequence). CDR3 length equals 15 residues. The CDR3 protein is CASSPSSGNTYEQYF. The CDR3 DNA reads TGTGCCAGTAGTCCTTCTAGCGGGAATACCTACGAGCAGTACTTC.

The V and J genes are TRBV28 and TRBJ2-7; 7 bases fit TRBD1. V lost 3 bases to trimming and J lost 3 bases; unmatched junction nucleotides: 5. CDR1 is MDHEN, CDR2 SYDVKM, per germline. CDR3 length: 14 amino acids. This chain's CDR3 is CASSFAGGSYEQYF. CDR3 nucleotide sequence: TGTGCCAGCAGTTTCGCAGGGGGAAGCTACGAGCAGTACTTC.

The chain uses TRBV7-9 and TRBJ2-1, with TRBD2 as a possible D gene (5 bases). The germline gives CDR1 SEHNR, CDR2 FQNEAQ (reference sequence). Trimming stripped 5 bases from V and 6 bases from J, with 17 bases between. The CDR3 length is 15 residues. The CDR3 DNA reads TGTGCCAGCAGCGCAAGCGGTTACGGAGTCAATGAGCAGTTCTTC. This codes for CASSASGYGVNEQFF.

This rearrangement joins TRBV6-2 or TRBV6-3 to TRBJ1-6; 9 bases fit TRBD1. The CDR3 extends over 16 amino acids. The junction had 9 bases not matched to a gene; V was cut back by 5 bases and J by 7 bases. Germline CDR1 MNHEY, CDR2 SVGEGT. The CDR3 DNA is TGTGCCAGCAGTCATCCGGGACAGGGCTTAAATTCACCCCTCCACTTT. Its protein product is CASSHPGQGLNSPLHF.

This clone was seen once. The rearrangement uses TRBV3-1 (or the pseudogene TRBV3-2) and TRBJ2-7; D not certain. The CDR3 has 15 amino acids. Germline values: CDR1 LGHDT, CDR2 YNNKEL (reference sequence). V was pared by 4 bases and J by 3 bases, with 16 bases between. The DNA of the CDR3 is TGTGCCAGCAGCCCGAACCTGGCCAGCGTCTACGAGCAGTACTTC. Amino acid sequence: CASSPNLASVYEQYF.

The rearrangement joins TRBV18 to TRBJ2-5; 12 nucleotides agree with TRBD2. Looked up from germline, CDR1 is KGHSH and CDR2 is LQKENI. V shed 6 bases and J 5 bases; nucleotides not matched to a gene: 7. The CDR3 sequence is 15 residues long. The DNA for the CDR3 is TGTGCCAGCTCGTCTAGCGGGGGGGCCTTGGAGACCCAGTACTTC. The encoded protein is CASSSSGGALETQYF.

The chain has TRBV21-1 and TRBJ1-5. TRBV21-1 is marked as a pseudogene. The CDR3 runs 15 residues. CDR3 amino acids: CASRSWEDNNQPQHF. The CDR3 region has the DNA TGTGCCAGCAGATCCTGGGAGGACAACAATCAGCCCCAGCATTTT.

V and J are TRBV6-2 or TRBV6-3 and TRBJ2-3, with 9 bases that match TRBD1. The germline V gene encodes CDR1 MNHEY and CDR2 SVGEGT. The CDR3 spans 18 residues. V lost 2 bases and J lost 1; bases outside the gene matches: 10. CDR3: CASSYPYRGLEGTDTQYF. CDR3 sequence (DNA): TGTGCCAGCAGTTACCCATACAGGGGGCTTGAAGGCACAGATACGCAGTATTTT.

The chain uses TRBV10-2 and TRBJ2-3; the D gene is possibly TRBD2 (5 bases). V dropped 1 base and J dropped 0 bases, with 8 bases sitting between them. CDR3 length equals 15 residues. Germline V lookup: CDR1 WSHSY, CDR2 SAAADI. CDR3 region: CASSEWRTSTDTQYF. CDR3 DNA: TGCGCCAGCAGTGAGTGGAGGACTAGCACAGATACGCAGTATTTT.

The chain is built from TRBV19 and TRBJ1-2; 8 bases align to TRBD1. Trimming at V came to 3 bases and at J to 6 bases, leaving 12 bases not matched to a gene. CDR3 length: 16 amino acids. Per germline, CDR1 LNHDA and CDR2 SQIVND (reference sequence). CDR3 coding DNA: TGTGCCAGTAGTATGATGCCGGGGACAGGCCTACATGGCTACACCTTC. Translating it yields CASSMMPGTGLHGYTF. Supplemented by reference TRBV19 and TRBJ1-2, the full variable domain reads DGGITQSPKYLFRKEGQNVTLSCEQNLNHDAMYWYRQDPGQGLRLIYYSQIVNDFQKGDIAEGYSVSREKKESFPLTVTSAQKNPTAFYLCASSMMPGTGLHGYTFGSGTRLTVV.

The V call is TRBV7-2, the J call TRBJ2-7, with 7 bases lining up with TRBD2. V lost 0 bases to trimming and J lost 4 bases; unmatched junction nucleotides: 9. Germline V gene lookup returns CDR1 SGHTA and CDR2 FQGNSA. This CDR3 is built from 16 residues. Written as DNA, the CDR3 is TGTGCCAGCAGCTTAGCGACGTCGTCTAGCGGTTACGAGCAGTACTTC. This codes for CASSLATSSSGYEQYF.

The J gene is TRBJ1-3, the V gene TRBV4-2; D perhaps matches TRBD1 (6 bases). Per the germline V gene, CDR1 is LGHNA and CDR2 is YNFKEQ. V gave up 3 bases and J gave up 3 bases, with 15 bases separating them. The CDR3 consists of 16 residues. The chain's CDR3 is CASSQDAGAVGNTIYF. CDR3 sequence (DNA): TGTGCCAGCAGCCAGGACGCGGGGGCCGTTGGAAACACCATATATTTT.

V gene TRBV28 combines with J gene TRBJ1-2; 7 bases agree with TRBD1. The CDR3 consists of 14 residues. From germline, CDR1 is MDHEN and CDR2 SYDVKM. With V trimmed by 4 bases and J by 4 bases, 6 bases remained unmatched. The CDR3 protein is CASSSSQGTYGYTF. DNA for the CDR3: TGTGCCAGCAGTTCCTCACAGGGGACCTATGGCTACACCTTC.